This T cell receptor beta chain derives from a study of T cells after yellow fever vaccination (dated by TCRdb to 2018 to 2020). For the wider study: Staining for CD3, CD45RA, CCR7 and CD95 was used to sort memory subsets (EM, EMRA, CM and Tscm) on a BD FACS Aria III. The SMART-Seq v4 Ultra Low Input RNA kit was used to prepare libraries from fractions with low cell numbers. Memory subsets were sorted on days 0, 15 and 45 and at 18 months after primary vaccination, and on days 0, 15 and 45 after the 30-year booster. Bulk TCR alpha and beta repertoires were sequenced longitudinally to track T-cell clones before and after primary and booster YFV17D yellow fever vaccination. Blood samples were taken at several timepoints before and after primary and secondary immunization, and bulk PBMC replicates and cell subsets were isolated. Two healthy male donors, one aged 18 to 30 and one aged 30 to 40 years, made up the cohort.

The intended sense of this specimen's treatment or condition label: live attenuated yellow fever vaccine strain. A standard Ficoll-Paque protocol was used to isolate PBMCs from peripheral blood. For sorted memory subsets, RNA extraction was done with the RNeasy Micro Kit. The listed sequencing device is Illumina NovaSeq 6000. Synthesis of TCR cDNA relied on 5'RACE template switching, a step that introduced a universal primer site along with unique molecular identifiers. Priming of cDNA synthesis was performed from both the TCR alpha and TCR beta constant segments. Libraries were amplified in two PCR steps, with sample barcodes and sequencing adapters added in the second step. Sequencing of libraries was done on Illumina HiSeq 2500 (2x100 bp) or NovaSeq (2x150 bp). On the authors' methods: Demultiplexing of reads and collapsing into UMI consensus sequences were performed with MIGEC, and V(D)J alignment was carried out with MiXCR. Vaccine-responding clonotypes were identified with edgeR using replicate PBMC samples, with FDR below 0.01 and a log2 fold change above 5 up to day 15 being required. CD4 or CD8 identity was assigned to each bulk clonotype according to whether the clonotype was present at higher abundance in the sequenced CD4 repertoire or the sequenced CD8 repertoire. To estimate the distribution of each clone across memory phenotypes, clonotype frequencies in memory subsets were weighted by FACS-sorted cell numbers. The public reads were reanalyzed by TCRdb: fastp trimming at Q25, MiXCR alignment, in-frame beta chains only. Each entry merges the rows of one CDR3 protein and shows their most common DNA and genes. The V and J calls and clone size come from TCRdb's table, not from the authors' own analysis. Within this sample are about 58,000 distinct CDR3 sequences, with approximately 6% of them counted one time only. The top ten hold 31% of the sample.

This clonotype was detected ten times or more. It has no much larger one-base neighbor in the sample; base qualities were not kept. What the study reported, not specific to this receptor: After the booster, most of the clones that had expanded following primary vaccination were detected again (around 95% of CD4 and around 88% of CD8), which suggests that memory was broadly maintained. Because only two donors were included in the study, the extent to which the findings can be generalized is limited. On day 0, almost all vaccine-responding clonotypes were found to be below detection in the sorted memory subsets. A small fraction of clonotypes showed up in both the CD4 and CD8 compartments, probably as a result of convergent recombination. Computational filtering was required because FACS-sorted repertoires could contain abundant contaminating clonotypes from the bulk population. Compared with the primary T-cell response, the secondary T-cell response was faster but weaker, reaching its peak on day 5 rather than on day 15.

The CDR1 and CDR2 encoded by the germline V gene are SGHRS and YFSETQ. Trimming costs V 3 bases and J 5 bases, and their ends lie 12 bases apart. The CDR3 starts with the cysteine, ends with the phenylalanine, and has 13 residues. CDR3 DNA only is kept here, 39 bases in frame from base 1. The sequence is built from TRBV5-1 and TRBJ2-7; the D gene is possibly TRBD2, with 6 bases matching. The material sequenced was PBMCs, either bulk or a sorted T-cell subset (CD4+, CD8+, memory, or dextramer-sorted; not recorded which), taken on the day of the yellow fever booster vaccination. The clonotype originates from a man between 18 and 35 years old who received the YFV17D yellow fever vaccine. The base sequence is TGCGCCAGCAGCTCGCTTGGGGGGAACGAGCAGTACTTC. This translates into CASSSLGGNEQYF.